Sequencing of this TCR beta chain was carried out in a study of Graves' ophthalmopathy and Graves' hyperthyroidism. The sample holds many counts of this clonotype. RNA transcripts served as template for amplifying TCR beta CDR3 sequences. HTBI primers served in a first-round RT-PCR, which a second-round multiplex PCR followed. TCRdb re-called the multiplex PCR reads through MiXCR, storing one row per CDR3 protein. The table lists 350,000 to 400,000 distinct CDR3 sequences, 15% of them singletons. The germline V gene encodes CDR1 SGHVS and CDR2 FNYEAQ. V was cut by 4 bases and J by 4 bases, with 4 bases left in between. The CDR3 contains 11 residues.

This TCR derives from a woman aged 18-29 years with stable Graves' hyperthyroidism. The V gene is TRBV7-6, the J gene TRBJ2-5; D is unresolved. Sequenced sample: peripheral blood. The CDR3 DNA reads as TGTGCCAGCAGCTCCATAGAGACCCAGTACTTC. Protein sequence: CASSSIETQYF.